What follows are 22 T cell receptor beta chains derived from one specimen sequenced in a study of shared clonotypes between healthy human individuals. Here immunoSEQ multiplex PCR was the method, and the copy in TCRdb shows in-frame clones only, minus some. The sample comprises approximately 980,000 clones, more than 75% of which are singletons, and approximately 1.5% rests with the top ten. Sequenced: memory CD4+ T cells sorted from blood. Subset indicated: CD45RA-negative fraction. The receptors stem from a man in his late teens or twenties in good health.

The V call is TRBV30, the J call TRBJ1-2; D perhaps matches TRBD1 (5 bases). V shed 0 bases and J shed 6 bases, with 11 bases lying between them. This CDR3 spans 13 amino acids. CDR1 and CDR2 (germline): GTSNPN, SVGIG (reference sequence). The CDR3 DNA is TGTGCCTGGAGTGTCCGGACAACGGATGGCTACACCTTC. Its protein is CAWSVRTTDGYTF.

The chain carries TRBV18 and TRBJ2-7; D unresolved. Germline values: CDR1 KGHSH, CDR2 LQKENI. The CDR3 has 15 amino acids. The V end was cut by 6 bases, the J end by 2 bases, with 17 bases between. For the CDR3, the DNA is TGTGCCAGCTCCCGATATACAGCGATTACCTACGAGCAGTACTTC. Its protein product is CASSRYTAITYEQYF.

This clone has more than one count but fewer than ten. Written as DNA, the CDR3 is TGCGCCAGCAGCTTGAGGGTTCGACTAGCGGGGGATGAGCAGTTCTTC. Amino acids: CASSLRVRLAGDEQFF. The chain is built from TRBV5-1 and TRBJ2-1; 12 bases are a match to TRBD2. After removal of 1 base from V and 8 bases from J, the junction contained 7 bases not matched to a gene. The germline CDR1 and CDR2 sequences are SGHRS and YFSETQ. The CDR3 is 16 residues long.

The chain carries TRBV19 and TRBJ2-7, with TRBD1 as a possible D gene (5 bases). The CDR3 loop spans 12 amino acids. Germline values: CDR1 LNHDA, CDR2 SQIVND (reference sequence). The ends were cut back, 4 bases at V and 2 bases at J, with 6 bases in the middle. The chain's CDR3 is CASSKGTYEQYF. In DNA form, the CDR3 reads TGTGCCAGTAGTAAGGGGACCTACGAGCAGTACTTC.

This clone was detected only a few times. V is TRBV27 and J is TRBJ1-6, with 7 bases matching TRBD1. Germline trimming cut 10 bases from V and 5 bases from J; bases unmatched to any gene: 5. The germline V gene has CDR1 MNHEY and CDR2 SMNVEV (reference sequence). This CDR3 region has 13 residues. CDR3: CATGGTDNSPLHF. CDR3 nucleotide sequence: TGTGCCACCGGAGGGACAGATAATTCACCCCTCCACTTT.

The genes are TRBV19 and TRBJ1-5, with 7 bases that match TRBD1. This CDR3 comprises 16 residues. Germline values: CDR1 LNHDA, CDR2 SQIVND (reference sequence). V lost 5 bases to trimming and J lost 7 bases; unmatched junction nucleotides: 14. The CDR3 spells CASSPRTGGGGQPQHF. The CDR3 DNA is TGTGCCAGTAGTCCCAGGACAGGCGGGGGGGGACAGCCCCAGCATTTT.

The chain recombines TRBV6-4 with TRBJ2-1; 10 bases match TRBD2. Germline V gene data show CDR1 as MRHNA and CDR2 as SNTAGT. This CDR3 is 18 amino acids long. Trimming removed 4 bases from V and 3 bases from J; junction bases left unmatched: 12. The CDR3 nucleotides are TGTGCCAGCAGTGGCCCTCGGACTAGCGGACCGCTCTACAATGAGCAGTTCTTC. Its protein product is CASSGPRTSGPLYNEQFF.

This chain connects TRBV7-9 to TRBJ2-5, with D perhaps matching TRBD1 (5 bases). This CDR3 spans 16 amino acids. Germline lookup yields CDR1 SEHNR and CDR2 FQNEAQ (reference sequence). Trimming pared 5 bases from V and 1 base from J, leaving 17 bases between. Here the CDR3 reads CASSGTYLGAQETQYF. The CDR3 nucleotides are TGTGCCAGCAGCGGCACATACCTTGGGGCCCAAGAGACCCAGTACTTC.

This clone came up once. The chain recombines TRBV10-3 with TRBJ2-5; 9 bases map to TRBD1. Germline CDR1 reads ENHRY; CDR2 reads SYGVKD. The CDR3 contains 16 residues. Losses at the gene ends were 6 bases for V and 2 bases for J; bases not matched to a gene: 10. For the CDR3, the DNA is TGTGCCATCAGCGCAACGACAGGGGGATTTCAAGAGACCCAGTACTTC. Translating gives CAISATTGGFQETQYF.

The V and J genes are TRBV19 and TRBJ1-2, with TRBD1 identical over 7 bases. The V and J ends lost 3 bases and 0 bases, in that order; junction bases with no gene match: 4. The CDR3 has 15 amino acids. Per the germline V gene, CDR1 is LNHDA and CDR2 is SQIVND (reference sequence). The CDR3 bases are TGTGCCAGTAGTATCCGGACAGGTTCTAACTATGGCTACACCTTC. This sequence encodes CASSIRTGSNYGYTF.

This clone has ten or more counts. J is TRBJ1-2 and V is TRBV6-1; D is undetermined. Germline V gene data show CDR1 as MNHNS and CDR2 as SASEGT. CDR3 size: 14 residues. The ends were cut back, 3 bases at V and 4 bases at J, with 12 bases in the middle. The CDR3 region is CASSDREGFYGYTF. The CDR3 DNA reads as TGTGCCAGCAGTGATCGTGAAGGGTTCTATGGCTACACCTTC.

The chain joins TRBV27 to TRBJ1-1, with unresolved D. CDR1 is MNHEY, CDR2 SMNVEV, per germline (reference sequence). V was clipped by 6 bases and J by 3 bases, with 11 bases between them. CDR3 length equals 13 residues. DNA of the CDR3: TGTGCCAGCAGGCCGGGCCCCTACACTGAAGCTTTCTTT. Translated, it gives CASRPGPYTEAFF.

The chain has TRBV5-4 and TRBJ2-5; a possible D gene is TRBD1 (7 bases). V was clipped by 2 bases and J by 0 bases, with 11 bases between them. The CDR3 consists of 15 residues. The V gene's germline CDR1 is SGHNT and CDR2 YYREEE (reference sequence). CDR3 residues: CASSFGRGDQETQYF. The DNA of the CDR3 is TGTGCCAGCAGCTTCGGCAGGGGGGACCAAGAGACCCAGTACTTC.

Concerning this clone itself: Other DNA sequences in this specimen translate into the identical CDR3. The CDR3 DNA reads TGTGCCAGCAGTTTAGACGGGAACTATGGCTACACCTTC. It translates to CASSLDGNYGYTF. The chain has TRBV28 and TRBJ1-2; D not certain. V gave up 2 bases and J gave up 2 bases, with 6 bases separating them. Germline V CDR1 and CDR2: MDHEN, SYDVKM. This CDR3 region has 13 residues.

The gene calls are TRBV30 and TRBJ1-3; D uncertain. The CDR3 runs to 14 residues. Germline assignment: CDR1 GTSNPN and CDR2 SVGIG (reference sequence). The V and J ends lost 3 bases and 0 bases respectively, with 9 bases between them. The CDR3 here is CAWSARSSGNTIYF. CDR3 bases: TGTGCCTGGAGCGCCAGGAGCTCTGGAAACACCATATATTTT.

The chain uses TRBV7-9 and TRBJ1-5, with TRBD1 matching 7 bases. This CDR3 region has 15 residues. Germline V lookup: CDR1 SEHNR, CDR2 FQNEAQ (reference sequence). After removal of 1 base from V and 4 bases from J, the junction contained 4 bases not matched to a gene. The CDR3 reads CASSLVGTENQPQHF. Written as DNA, the CDR3 is TGTGCCAGCAGCTTAGTTGGGACAGAGAATCAGCCCCAGCATTTT.

The V call is TRBV29-1, the J call TRBJ2-5; the D gene is possibly TRBD2 (7 bases). Between the trimmed V and J ends, which lost 6 bases and 5 bases, there was a span of 19 bases. The germline V gene encodes CDR1 SQVTM and CDR2 ANQGSEA. The CDR3 loop spans 14 amino acids. The CDR3 reads CSVRHAAGAETQYF. The CDR3 DNA reads TGCAGCGTAAGACACGCGGCGGGGGCGGAGACCCAGTACTTC.

Many counts were recorded for this clone. The chain joins TRBV6-1 to TRBJ1-2; D remains unclear. Looked up from germline, CDR1 is MNHNS and CDR2 is SASEGT. The length of the CDR3 is 14 residues. The germline V and J ends were trimmed by 9 bases and 0 bases, with 14 bases remaining between them. The CDR3 DNA follows: TGTGCCAGTGTAAGAAGTGACACTAACTATGGCTACACCTTC. This encodes CASVRSDTNYGYTF.

The chain employs TRBV27 and TRBJ2-7, with TRBD2 matching over 9 bases. This CDR3 has 12 amino acids. J was trimmed by 8 bases and V by 6 bases; bases with no gene match: 5. Per the germline V gene, CDR1 is MNHEY and CDR2 is SMNVEV (reference sequence). The CDR3 sequence is CASSASGKKQYF. CDR3 sequence (DNA): TGTGCCAGCAGCGCTAGCGGGAAAAAGCAGTACTTC.

Worth noting for this clone: Being one base from a much bigger clone, this may be a read error. Other DNA sequences in this specimen translate into the identical CDR3. J is TRBJ2-7 and V is TRBV11-2; D is unresolved. The CDR3 sequence is 13 residues long. V was cut by 1 base and J by 1 base, with 5 bases left in between. Germline V CDR1 and CDR2: SGHAT, FQNNGV. CDR3 coding DNA: TGTGCCAGCAGCTTAGGGGTGTCCTACGAGCAGTACTTC. This encodes CASSLGVSYEQYF.

The genes are TRBV6-1 and TRBJ2-5, with TRBD1 matching 7 bases. Looked up from germline, CDR1 is MNHNS and CDR2 is SASEGT. This CDR3 has 15 amino acids. V shed 5 bases, J shed 4 bases, and the junction held 10 bases outside the gene matches. The CDR3 here is CASSIRQGSRETQYF. For the CDR3, the DNA is TGTGCCAGCAGTATCCGACAGGGATCGAGAGAGACCCAGTACTTC.

V usage is TRBV5-6 and J usage is TRBJ2-5, with a tentative D call TRBD2 (5 bases). The CDR3 consists of 15 residues. From germline, CDR1 is SGHDT and CDR2 YYEEEE. V lost 5 bases to trimming and J lost 2 bases, with 16 bases between them. The CDR3 region is CASSQGPSQQETQYF. DNA for the CDR3: TGTGCCAGCAGTCAAGGCCCTAGCCAACAAGAGACCCAGTACTTC.